The T cell receptor beta chain under discussion was sequenced for a study of blood T cell repertoires in COVID-19. In the study overall: Some COVID-19 samples were acute and others convalescent; all came from the United States, Italy and Spain. T cells, B-cell-depleted T cells, or PBMCs supplied cDNA or gDNA.

Using immunoSEQ multiplex PCR, the repertoire was profiled, and TCRdb retains in-frame clones only, with some absent. The table has approximately 180,000 clones, about 90% seen once. The CDR3 length is 17 residues. CDR1 KGHSH and CDR2 LQKENI come from the germline V gene. V was pared by 1 base and J by 8 bases, with 18 bases between. In its sample, this clone was seen once. J is TRBJ1-6 and V is TRBV18, with a tentative D call TRBD1 (5 bases). The sequence was obtained from a man aged 60 to 75 with active or convalescent COVID-19. Specimen: peripheral blood. CDR3 region: CASSPLGPQSRDSPLHF. In DNA, the CDR3 is TGTGCCAGCTCACCACTGGGGCCGCAATCCCGAGATTCACCCCTCCACTTT.